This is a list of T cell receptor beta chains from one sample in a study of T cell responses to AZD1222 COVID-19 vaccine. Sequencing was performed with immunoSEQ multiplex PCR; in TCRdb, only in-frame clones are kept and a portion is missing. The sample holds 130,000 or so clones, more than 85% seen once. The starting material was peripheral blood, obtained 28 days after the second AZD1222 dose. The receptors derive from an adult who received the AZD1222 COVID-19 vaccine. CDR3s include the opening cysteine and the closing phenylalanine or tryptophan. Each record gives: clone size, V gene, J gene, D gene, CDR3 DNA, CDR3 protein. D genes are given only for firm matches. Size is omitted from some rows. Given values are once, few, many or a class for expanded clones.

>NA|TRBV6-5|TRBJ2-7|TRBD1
TGTGCCAGCAGTTACTCGGGGCAGGGACAGTACGAGCAGTACTTC
CASSYSGQGQYEQYF
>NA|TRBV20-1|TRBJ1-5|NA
TGCAGTGCTAGTCCGGGGGGAAACAATCAGCCCCAGCATTTT
CSASPGGNNQPQHF
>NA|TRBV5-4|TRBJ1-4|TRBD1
TGTGCCAGCAGCTTGGGACAGGGTAATGAAAAACTGTTTTTT
CASSLGQGNEKLFF
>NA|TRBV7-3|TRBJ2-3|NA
TGTGCCAGCAGCTTAACGCCCTGGCCAGGGGATACGCAGTATTTT
CASSLTPWPGDTQYF
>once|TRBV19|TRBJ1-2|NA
TGTGCCAGTTACGTCGGGGGGCTGGACTATGGCTACACCTTC
CASYVGGLDYGYTF
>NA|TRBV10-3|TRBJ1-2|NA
TGTGCCATCAGTGAGGCCGACAGCTCCTATGGCTACACCTTC
CAISEADSSYGYTF
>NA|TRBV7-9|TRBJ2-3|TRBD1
TGTGCCAGCAGCTTAGAGGGACAGGGATCCGCCACAGATACGCAGTATTTT
CASSLEGQGSATDTQYF
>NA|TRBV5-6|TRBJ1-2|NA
TGTGCCAGCAGCCCCGGGAGGGGCTATGGCTACACCTTC
CASSPGRGYGYTF
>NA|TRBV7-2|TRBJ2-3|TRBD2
TGTGCCAGCAGCTTAGCCCAGCGGGAGGCAGATACGCAGTATTTT
CASSLAQREADTQYF
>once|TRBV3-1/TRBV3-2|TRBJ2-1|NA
TGTGCCAGCAGCCAGGCAATTCACAATGAGCAGTTCTTC
CASSQAIHNEQFF
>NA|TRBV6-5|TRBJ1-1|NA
TGTGCCAGCAGGGCCCCAAACACTGAAGCTTTCTTT
CASRAPNTEAFF
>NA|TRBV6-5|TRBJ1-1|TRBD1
TGTGCCAGCAGTTACTCCAGGGGGCGGACTGAAGCTTTCTTT
CASSYSRGRTEAFF
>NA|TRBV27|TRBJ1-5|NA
TGTGCCAGCAGTTTATCCCTTGGGGTCGGCGGCAATCAGCCCCAGCATTTT
CASSLSLGVGGNQPQHF
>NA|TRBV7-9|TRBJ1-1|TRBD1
TGTGCCAGCAGCCCCACCGACAGGGCAAGGAACACTGAAGCTTTCTTT
CASSPTDRARNTEAFF
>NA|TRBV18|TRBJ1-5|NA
TGTGCCAGCTCTCCACCTGGGGGATATCAGCCCCAGCATTTT
CASSPPGGYQPQHF
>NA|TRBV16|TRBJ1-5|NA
TGTGCCAGCAGCCAATCAGGCAGGGGCAATCAGCCCCAGCATTTT
CASSQSGRGNQPQHF
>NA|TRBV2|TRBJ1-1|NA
TGTGCCAGCAGTGAAGAGGTGAGGGTCGAGGCTTTCTTT
CASSEEVRVEAFF
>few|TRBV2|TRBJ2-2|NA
TGTGCCAGCAGTGAAGCAGGGCTGAAAACCGGGGAGCTGTTTTTT
CASSEAGLKTGELFF
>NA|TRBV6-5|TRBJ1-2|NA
TGTGCCATCCAGCCGGGGGGGGCCAACTATGGCTACACCTTC
CAIQPGGANYGYTF
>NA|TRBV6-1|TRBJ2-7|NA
TGTGCCAGCAGCGAAGATATTTCCGAGCAGTACTTC
CASSEDISEQYF
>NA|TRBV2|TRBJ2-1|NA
TGTGCCAGCAGTCCCTTGATGTTGAATGAGCAGTTCTTC
CASSPLMLNEQFF
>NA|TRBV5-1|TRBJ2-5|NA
TGCGCCAGCAGCTCCCTCTCGGACTGGGTAGAGACCCAGTACTTC
CASSSLSDWVETQYF
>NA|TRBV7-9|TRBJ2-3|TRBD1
TGTGCCAGCAGCCTAGGACAGGGATTCACAGATACGCAGTATTTT
CASSLGQGFTDTQYF
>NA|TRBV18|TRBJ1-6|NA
TGTGCCAGCCCAAACAGGTCTCTTTCCCCTAATTCACCCCTCCACTTT
CASPNRSLSPNSPLHF
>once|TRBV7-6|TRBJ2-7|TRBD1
TGTGCCAGCAGCTTAAGGGACAGCAAGTCCTACGAGCAGTACTTC
CASSLRDSKSYEQYF
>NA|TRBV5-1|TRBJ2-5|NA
TGCGCCAGCAGCTTGGAGGGCCGGAGGGAGACCCAGTACTTC
CASSLEGRRETQYF